The rows below give T cell receptor beta chains drawn from one sample of a study of cytomegalovirus exposure and HLA in healthy donors. The data were produced by immunoSEQ multiplex PCR, yet TCRdb's version contains in-frame clones alone and is incomplete. The table shows under 150,000 clones, with around 88% occurring only once. The source material was PBMCs. These receptors came from a woman under 30 in good health and CMV-seropositive. Each CDR3 is given with its conserved first and last residue. Each record gives: clone size, D gene, V gene, J gene, CDR3 DNA, CDR3 protein. The D gene is left open where the match is weak. Not all rows give a size; the values are once, few, many and, for expanded clones, a class.

clone size: -; D gene: -; V gene: TRBV6-1; J gene: TRBJ1-4; CDR3 DNA: TGTGCCAGCAGACCAGGGTCAACTAATGAAAAACTGTTTTTT; CDR3 protein: CASRPGSTNEKLFF
clone size: once; D gene: TRBD2; V gene: TRBV4-2; J gene: TRBJ2-1; CDR3 DNA: TGTGCCAGCAGCCAGGCGTCGCGGGAGGAGCAGTTCTTC; CDR3 protein: CASSQASREEQFF
clone size: -; D gene: -; V gene: TRBV28; J gene: TRBJ1-5; CDR3 DNA: TGTGCCAGCAGTTTATCGGACCCACAGGGGCCCCAGCATTTT; CDR3 protein: CASSLSDPQGPQHF
clone size: -; D gene: -; V gene: TRBV20-1; J gene: TRBJ2-5; CDR3 DNA: TGCAGTGCTAGAGCTGAGACCCAGTACTTC; CDR3 protein: CSARAETQYF
clone size: few; D gene: -; V gene: TRBV6-1; J gene: TRBJ2-7; CDR3 DNA: TGTGCCAGCAGTATACAGTCCTCCTACGAGCAGTACTTC; CDR3 protein: CASSIQSSYEQYF
clone size: -; D gene: -; V gene: TRBV29-1; J gene: TRBJ2-3; CDR3 DNA: TGCAGCGTTGGTTCCAGGGGCGGCACAGATACGCAGTATTTT; CDR3 protein: CSVGSRGGTDTQYF
clone size: -; D gene: TRBD2; V gene: TRBV7-2; J gene: TRBJ2-2; CDR3 DNA: TGTGCCAGCAGCTTAGATAGCGGGGGCACCGGGGAGCTGTTTTTT; CDR3 protein: CASSLDSGGTGELFF
clone size: -; D gene: -; V gene: TRBV25-1; J gene: TRBJ1-5; CDR3 DNA: TGTGCCAGCAGTGGGCCCGAATTTCGGCCCCAGCATTTT; CDR3 protein: CASSGPEFRPQHF
clone size: -; D gene: -; V gene: TRBV4-2; J gene: TRBJ1-6; CDR3 DNA: TGTGCCAGCAGCCAAGATCACCCCATACGCGCACCCCTCCACTTT; CDR3 protein: CASSQDHPIRAPLHF
clone size: -; D gene: TRBD1; V gene: TRBV19; J gene: TRBJ1-6; CDR3 DNA: TGTGCCAGTAGTACCCGCAGGGACAGGGGCAACTCACCCCTCCACTTT; CDR3 protein: CASSTRRDRGNSPLHF
clone size: -; D gene: TRBD2; V gene: TRBV6-5; J gene: TRBJ2-4; CDR3 DNA: TGTGCCAGCAGTCACTTAGCGGGAGGGCCGAAAAACATTCAGTACTTC; CDR3 protein: CASSHLAGGPKNIQYF
clone size: -; D gene: TRBD1; V gene: TRBV5-4; J gene: TRBJ1-2; CDR3 DNA: TGTGCCAGCAGCCGTACAGGGGTGGATGGCTACACCTTC; CDR3 protein: CASSRTGVDGYTF
clone size: few; D gene: -; V gene: TRBV6-5; J gene: TRBJ1-2; CDR3 DNA: TGTGTAACGAAGGGGGCTAACTATGGCTACACCTTC; CDR3 protein: CVTKGANYGYTF
clone size: -; D gene: -; V gene: TRBV11-2; J gene: TRBJ2-3; CDR3 DNA: TGTGCCAGCACCCTAAATCCGGGCGGGAGCACAGATACGCAGTATTTT; CDR3 protein: CASTLNPGGSTDTQYF
clone size: -; D gene: -; V gene: TRBV4-3; J gene: TRBJ2-2; CDR3 DNA: TGCGCCAGCAGCCAAGATCCCCCTCGCGGGAACACCGGGGAGCTGTTTTTT; CDR3 protein: CASSQDPPRGNTGELFF
clone size: -; D gene: TRBD1; V gene: TRBV28; J gene: TRBJ1-6; CDR3 DNA: TGTGCCAGCAGTAACGGACAGGCGAATTCACCCCTCCACTTT; CDR3 protein: CASSNGQANSPLHF
clone size: -; D gene: TRBD1; V gene: TRBV6-5; J gene: TRBJ1-2; CDR3 DNA: TGTGCCAGCAGTCGGACAGGGGGGAACTATGGCTACACCTTC; CDR3 protein: CASSRTGGNYGYTF
clone size: -; D gene: TRBD1; V gene: TRBV28; J gene: TRBJ2-4; CDR3 DNA: TGTGCCAGCAGCCCACCGGGTCTTTTACCGGGACAGTCAAACATTCAGTACTTC; CDR3 protein: CASSPPGLLPGQSNIQYF
clone size: -; D gene: TRBD1; V gene: TRBV5-1; J gene: TRBJ1-5; CDR3 DNA: TGCGCCAGCAGCTTGGACCCGGGACAGCCTAATCAGCCCCAGCATTTT; CDR3 protein: CASSLDPGQPNQPQHF
clone size: -; D gene: -; V gene: TRBV11-3; J gene: TRBJ1-1; CDR3 DNA: TGTGCCAGCAGCTTAGGCGGCAGTAAATCTGAAGCTTTCTTT; CDR3 protein: CASSLGGSKSEAFF
clone size: -; D gene: -; V gene: TRBV7-2; J gene: TRBJ2-7; CDR3 DNA: TGTGCCAGCAGCTTAGGAGCCTACGAGCAGTACTTC; CDR3 protein: CASSLGAYEQYF
clone size: -; D gene: -; V gene: TRBV4-3; J gene: TRBJ1-2; CDR3 DNA: TGCGCCAGCAGCCAAGAATACACGCGCCTCAGGGGCGGCTACACCTTC; CDR3 protein: CASSQEYTRLRGGYTF
clone size: -; D gene: TRBD2; V gene: TRBV2; J gene: TRBJ2-7; CDR3 DNA: TGTGCCAGCGAACCCCGACTAGCGGGAGGAGGTTTGGCAGACGAGCAGTACTTC; CDR3 protein: CASEPRLAGGGLADEQYF
clone size: -; D gene: TRBD2; V gene: TRBV19; J gene: TRBJ2-7; CDR3 DNA: TGTGCCAGTAGTCATAGCGGGTTAAGCTCCTACGAGCAGTACTTC; CDR3 protein: CASSHSGLSSYEQYF
clone size: -; D gene: TRBD2; V gene: TRBV25-1; J gene: TRBJ2-1; CDR3 DNA: TGTGCCAGCAGTGAGGAGCGGGGGGGCTCCTACAATGAGCAGTTCTTC; CDR3 protein: CASSEERGGSYNEQFF
clone size: -; D gene: TRBD2; V gene: TRBV11-3; J gene: TRBJ2-3; CDR3 DNA: TGTGCCAGCAGCAGCCGGGGGGGTGGGTCCGATACGCAGTATTTT; CDR3 protein: CASSSRGGGSDTQYF
clone size: few; D gene: -; V gene: TRBV6-6; J gene: TRBJ2-7; CDR3 DNA: TGTGCCAGCAGTCCCGAGGCGTACGAGCAGTACTTC; CDR3 protein: CASSPEAYEQYF
clone size: -; D gene: TRBD1; V gene: TRBV11-3; J gene: TRBJ1-1; CDR3 DNA: TGTGCCAGCAGCCGCGACAGGGGGACTGAAGCTTTCTTT; CDR3 protein: CASSRDRGTEAFF
clone size: once; D gene: -; V gene: TRBV28; J gene: TRBJ2-2; CDR3 DNA: TGTGCCAGCAGTCCCCATTCGAACACCGGGGAGCTGTTTTTT; CDR3 protein: CASSPHSNTGELFF
clone size: -; D gene: TRBD2; V gene: TRBV4-2; J gene: TRBJ2-2; CDR3 DNA: TGTGCCAGCAGCCAAGGGCTAGCGGGAGGAACCGGGGAGCTGTTTTTT; CDR3 protein: CASSQGLAGGTGELFF
clone size: -; D gene: TRBD1; V gene: TRBV30; J gene: TRBJ1-5; CDR3 DNA: TGTGCCTGGAGTCAGGGACAGGGGAATCAGCCCCAGCATTTT; CDR3 protein: CAWSQGQGNQPQHF
clone size: -; D gene: -; V gene: TRBV9; J gene: TRBJ2-5; CDR3 DNA: TGTGCCAGCAGCGCGTCGGGACTCCAAGAGACCCAGTACTTC; CDR3 protein: CASSASGLQETQYF
clone size: -; D gene: TRBD2; V gene: TRBV5-8; J gene: TRBJ2-1; CDR3 DNA: TGTGCCAGCAGCGGGACTAGCGGAGACTACAATGAGCAGTTCTTC; CDR3 protein: CASSGTSGDYNEQFF
clone size: -; D gene: -; V gene: TRBV7-6; J gene: TRBJ2-7; CDR3 DNA: TGTGCCAGCAGCTTAGATCAGAAAAGCTACGAGCAGTACTTC; CDR3 protein: CASSLDQKSYEQYF
clone size: -; D gene: TRBD1; V gene: TRBV29-1; J gene: TRBJ1-2; CDR3 DNA: TGCAGCGCCGGACAGGGGATGGACTATGGCTACACCTTC; CDR3 protein: CSAGQGMDYGYTF
clone size: -; D gene: TRBD2; V gene: TRBV11-2; J gene: TRBJ2-1; CDR3 DNA: TGTGCCAGCAGCCCCGGGGGGGGGAGGGGCACAAATGAGCAGTTCTTC; CDR3 protein: CASSPGGGRGTNEQFF
clone size: -; D gene: -; V gene: TRBV9; J gene: TRBJ1-5; CDR3 DNA: TGTGCCAGCAGCGCTTCCTCGGGGGGGTTTCAGCCCCAGCATTTT; CDR3 protein: CASSASSGGFQPQHF
clone size: -; D gene: -; V gene: TRBV19; J gene: TRBJ1-5; CDR3 DNA: TGTGCCAGTAGTATTTCTGACAGACTCAATCAGCCCCAGCATTTT; CDR3 protein: CASSISDRLNQPQHF
clone size: -; D gene: TRBD2; V gene: TRBV28; J gene: TRBJ2-2; CDR3 DNA: TGTGCCAGCACCATCAGCGGGGCCACCGGGGAGCTGTTTTTT; CDR3 protein: CASTISGATGELFF
clone size: -; D gene: TRBD1; V gene: TRBV5-4; J gene: TRBJ1-2; CDR3 DNA: TGTGCCAGCAGCTCACAGGGGCCGACTAACTATGGCTACACCTTC; CDR3 protein: CASSSQGPTNYGYTF
clone size: -; D gene: -; V gene: TRBV28; J gene: TRBJ1-4; CDR3 DNA: TGTGCCAGCAGTTACTATCGTCCTACAACTAATGAAAAACTGTTTTTT; CDR3 protein: CASSYYRPTTNEKLFF
clone size: -; D gene: -; V gene: TRBV4-1; J gene: TRBJ2-1; CDR3 DNA: TGCGCCAGCAGCCAAGAGGAGGGGGCGGTTAACAATGAGCAGTTCTTC; CDR3 protein: CASSQEEGAVNNEQFF
clone size: -; D gene: TRBD1; V gene: TRBV27; J gene: TRBJ1-1; CDR3 DNA: TGTGCCAGTCACAGGACAGGGGCGAACACTGAAGCTTTCTTT; CDR3 protein: CASHRTGANTEAFF
clone size: -; D gene: TRBD2; V gene: TRBV4-2; J gene: TRBJ2-7; CDR3 DNA: TGTGCCAGCAGCCAAAAAAGCGGGAGAGCCTACGAGCAGTACTTC; CDR3 protein: CASSQKSGRAYEQYF
clone size: -; D gene: TRBD2; V gene: TRBV7-3; J gene: TRBJ2-7; CDR3 DNA: TGTGCCAGCAGCCCCTCGGGACTAGCGGTCTTAGAGCAGTACTTC; CDR3 protein: CASSPSGLAVLEQYF
clone size: -; D gene: TRBD1; V gene: TRBV6-1; J gene: TRBJ2-7; CDR3 DNA: TGTGCCAGTCCGGACCCGGGACAGGGGTCCTACGAGCAGTACTTC; CDR3 protein: CASPDPGQGSYEQYF